What follows is one T cell receptor (beta chain) and its context. Trimming took off 1 base at V and 7 bases at J, with 15 bases between the two ends. CDR3 size: 15 residues. Germline V lookup: CDR1 SGHKS, CDR2 YYEKEE (reference sequence). Measured with immunoSEQ multiplex PCR; TCRdb has only the in-frame clones, and not every one. The data hold about 73,000 clones, with around four fifths observed a single time. This sample is part of a study of blood T cell repertoires in COVID-19. This receptor was taken from an older man with active or convalescent COVID-19. The chain is built from TRBV5-5 and TRBJ2-1; D is perhaps TRBD2 (5 bases). Input material: peripheral blood. This CDR3 is CASSLFLRDSNEQFF. The CDR3, as DNA: TGTGCCAGCAGCTTGTTTCTCCGGGATTCAAATGAGCAGTTCTTC.